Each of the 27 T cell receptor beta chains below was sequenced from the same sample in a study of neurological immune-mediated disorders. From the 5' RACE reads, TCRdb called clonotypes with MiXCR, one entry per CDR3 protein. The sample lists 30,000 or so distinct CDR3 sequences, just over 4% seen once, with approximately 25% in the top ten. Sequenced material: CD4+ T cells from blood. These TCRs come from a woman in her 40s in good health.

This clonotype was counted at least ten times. CDR3 residues: CSARDSPSLGTQYF. CDR3 DNA sequence: TGCAGTGCTAGAGATTCTCCTAGCTTGGGTACGCAGTATTTT. The J gene is TRBJ2-3, the V gene TRBV20-1; D perhaps matches TRBD2 (5 bases). The CDR3 covers 14 residues. From germline, CDR1 is DFQATT and CDR2 SNEGSKA (reference sequence). The ends were cut back, 0 bases at V and 8 bases at J, with 15 bases in the middle.

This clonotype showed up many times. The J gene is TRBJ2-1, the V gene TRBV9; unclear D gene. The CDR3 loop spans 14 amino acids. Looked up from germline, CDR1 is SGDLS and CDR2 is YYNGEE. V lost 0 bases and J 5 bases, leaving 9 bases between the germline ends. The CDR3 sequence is CASSVDWADNEQFF. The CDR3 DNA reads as TGTGCCAGCAGCGTAGATTGGGCCGACAATGAGCAGTTCTTC.

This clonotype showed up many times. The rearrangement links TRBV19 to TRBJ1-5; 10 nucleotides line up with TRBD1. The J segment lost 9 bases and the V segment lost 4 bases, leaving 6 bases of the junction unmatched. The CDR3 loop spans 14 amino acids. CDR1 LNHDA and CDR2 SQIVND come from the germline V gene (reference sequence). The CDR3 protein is CASSNGQGDLPQHF. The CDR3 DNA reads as TGTGCCAGTAGTAACGGACAGGGGGATCTGCCCCAGCATTTT.

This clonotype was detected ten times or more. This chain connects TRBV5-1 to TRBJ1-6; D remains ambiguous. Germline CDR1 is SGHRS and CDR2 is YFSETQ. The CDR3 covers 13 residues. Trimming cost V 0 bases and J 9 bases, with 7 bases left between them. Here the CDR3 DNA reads TGCGCCAGCAGCTTGGGGGGAAGTTCACCCCTCCACTTT. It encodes CASSLGGSSPLHF.

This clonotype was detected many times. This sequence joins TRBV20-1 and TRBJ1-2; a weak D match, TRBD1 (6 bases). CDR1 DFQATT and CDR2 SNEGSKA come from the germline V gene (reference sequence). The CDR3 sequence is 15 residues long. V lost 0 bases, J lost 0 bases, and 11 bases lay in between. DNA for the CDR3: TGCAGTGCTAGAGAGCGGGGGCCAGCTAACTATGGCTACACCTTC. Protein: CSARERGPANYGYTF.

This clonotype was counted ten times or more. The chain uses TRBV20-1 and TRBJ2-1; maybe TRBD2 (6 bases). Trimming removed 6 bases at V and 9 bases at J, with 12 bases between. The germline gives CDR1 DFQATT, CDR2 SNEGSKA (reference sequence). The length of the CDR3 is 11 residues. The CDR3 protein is CSAKGEAEQFF. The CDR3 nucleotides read TGCAGTGCGAAAGGGGAGGCTGAGCAGTTCTTC.

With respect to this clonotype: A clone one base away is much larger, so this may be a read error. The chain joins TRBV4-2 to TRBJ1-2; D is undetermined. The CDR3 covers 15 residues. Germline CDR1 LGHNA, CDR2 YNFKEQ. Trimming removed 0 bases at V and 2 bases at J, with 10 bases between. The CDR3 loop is CASSQDRAANYGYTF. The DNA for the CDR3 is TGTGCCAGCAGCCAAGATCGGGCGGCCAACTATGGCTACACCTTC.

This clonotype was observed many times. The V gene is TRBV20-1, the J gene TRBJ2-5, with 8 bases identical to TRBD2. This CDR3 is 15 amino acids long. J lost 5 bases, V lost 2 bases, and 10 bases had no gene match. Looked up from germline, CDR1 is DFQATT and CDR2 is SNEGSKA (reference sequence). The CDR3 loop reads CSARSGVAGTETQYF. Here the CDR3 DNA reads TGCAGTGCTAGAAGTGGGGTAGCGGGGACTGAGACCCAGTACTTC.

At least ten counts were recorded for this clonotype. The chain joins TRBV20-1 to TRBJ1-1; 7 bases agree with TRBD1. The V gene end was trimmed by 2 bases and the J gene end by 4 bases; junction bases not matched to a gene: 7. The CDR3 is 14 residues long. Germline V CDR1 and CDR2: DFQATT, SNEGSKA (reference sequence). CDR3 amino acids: CSARRGQSFTEAFF. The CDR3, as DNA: TGCAGTGCTAGACGGGGACAGAGTTTCACTGAAGCTTTCTTT.

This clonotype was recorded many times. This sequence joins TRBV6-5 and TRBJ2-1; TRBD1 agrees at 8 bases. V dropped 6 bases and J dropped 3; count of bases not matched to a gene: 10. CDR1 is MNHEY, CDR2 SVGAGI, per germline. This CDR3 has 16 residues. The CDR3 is CASRRTGSSGYNEQFF. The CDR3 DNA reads TGTGCCAGCAGGCGGACAGGGTCTAGTGGCTACAATGAGCAGTTCTTC.

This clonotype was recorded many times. In DNA, the CDR3 is TGTGCCAGCAGCCAAGGCGATCGAGCGGGAGGGGAGACCCAGTACTTC. It specifies CASSQGDRAGGETQYF. V gene TRBV14 combines with J gene TRBJ2-5; 10 nucleotides line up with TRBD2. The CDR3 has 16 amino acids. Germline assignment: CDR1 SGHDN and CDR2 FVKESK. Trimming cost V 1 base and J 5 bases; bases outside gene matches: 7.

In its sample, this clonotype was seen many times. CDR3: CASSTSTVSHEKLFF. The CDR3 DNA follows: TGTGCCAGCAGTACCTCGACAGTCTCTCACGAAAAACTGTTTTTT. This sequence joins TRBV2 and TRBJ1-4, with D maybe TRBD1 (5 bases). CDR1 is SNHLY, CDR2 FYNNEI, per germline. This CDR3 has 15 amino acids. V dropped 5 bases and J dropped 8 bases, with 18 bases sitting between them.

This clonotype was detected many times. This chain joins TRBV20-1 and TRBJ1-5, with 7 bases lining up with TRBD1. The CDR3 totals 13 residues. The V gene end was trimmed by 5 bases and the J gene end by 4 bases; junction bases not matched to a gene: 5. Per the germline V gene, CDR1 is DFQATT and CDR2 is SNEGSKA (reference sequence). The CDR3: CSAYPGGNQPQHF. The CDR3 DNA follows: TGCAGTGCTTACCCAGGGGGGAATCAGCCCCAGCATTTT.

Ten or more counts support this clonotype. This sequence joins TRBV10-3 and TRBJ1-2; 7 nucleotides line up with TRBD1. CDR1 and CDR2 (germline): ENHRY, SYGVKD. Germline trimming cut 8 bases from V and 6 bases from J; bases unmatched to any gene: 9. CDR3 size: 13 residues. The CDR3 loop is CAISPARGDGYTF. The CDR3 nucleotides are TGTGCCATCTCCCCGGCCAGGGGGGATGGCTACACCTTC.

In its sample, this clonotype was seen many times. This chain's CDR3 is CSARGLQPQHF. CDR3 bases: TGCAGTGCTAGGGGGCTTCAGCCCCAGCATTTT. This rearrangement joins TRBV20-1 to TRBJ1-5; tentatively, D is TRBD1 (5 bases). CDR1 and CDR2 from the germline V gene are DFQATT and SNEGSKA (reference sequence). The CDR3 totals 11 residues. V lost 3 bases, J lost 6 bases, and 6 bases lay in between.

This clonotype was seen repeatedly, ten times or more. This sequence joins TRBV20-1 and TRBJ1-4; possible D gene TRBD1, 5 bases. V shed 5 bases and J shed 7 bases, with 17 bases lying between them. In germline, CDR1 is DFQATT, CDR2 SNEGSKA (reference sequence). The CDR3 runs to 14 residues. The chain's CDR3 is CSAEEGQGGEKLFF. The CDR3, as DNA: TGCAGTGCTGAGGAGGGTCAGGGCGGTGAAAAACTGTTTTTT.

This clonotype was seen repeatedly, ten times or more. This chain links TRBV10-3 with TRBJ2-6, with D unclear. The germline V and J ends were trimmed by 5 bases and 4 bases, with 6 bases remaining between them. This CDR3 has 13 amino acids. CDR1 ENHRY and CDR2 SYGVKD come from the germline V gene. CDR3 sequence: CAISYAGANVLTF. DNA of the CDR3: TGTGCCATCAGTTACGCCGGGGCCAACGTCCTGACTTTC.

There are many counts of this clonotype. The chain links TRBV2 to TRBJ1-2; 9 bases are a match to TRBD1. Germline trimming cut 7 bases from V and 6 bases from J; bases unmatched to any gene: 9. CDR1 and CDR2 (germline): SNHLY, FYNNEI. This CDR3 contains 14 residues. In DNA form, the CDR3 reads TGTGCCAGCACCCCGCTACGGACAGGGGATGGCTACACCTTC. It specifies CASTPLRTGDGYTF.

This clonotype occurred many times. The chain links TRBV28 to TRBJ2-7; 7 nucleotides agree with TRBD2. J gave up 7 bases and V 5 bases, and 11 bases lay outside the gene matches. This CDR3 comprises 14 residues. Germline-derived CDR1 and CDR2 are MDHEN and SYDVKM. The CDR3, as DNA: TGTGCCAGCAGTCCGGGACGGGGGGATCGGGAGCAGTACTTC. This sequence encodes CASSPGRGDREQYF.

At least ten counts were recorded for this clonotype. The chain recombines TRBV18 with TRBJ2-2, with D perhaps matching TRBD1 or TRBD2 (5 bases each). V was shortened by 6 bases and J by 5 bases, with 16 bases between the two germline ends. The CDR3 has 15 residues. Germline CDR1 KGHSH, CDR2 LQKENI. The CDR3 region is CASSTGSAGTGELFF. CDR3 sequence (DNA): TGTGCCAGCTCCACGGGGTCAGCAGGGACCGGGGAGCTGTTTTTT.

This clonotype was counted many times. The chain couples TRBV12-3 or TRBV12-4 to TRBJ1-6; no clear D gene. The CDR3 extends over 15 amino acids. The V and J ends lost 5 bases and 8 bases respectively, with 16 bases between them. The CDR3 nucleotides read TGTGCCAGCAGTCCAGGTTCGACGCCCTATTCACCCCTCCACTTT. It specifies CASSPGSTPYSPLHF.

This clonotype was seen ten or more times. The CDR3 DNA is TGTGCCAGCAGGAGGCAGCTAGCGGGGGTTGATGAGCAGTTCTTC. It specifies CASRRQLAGVDEQFF. This rearrangement joins TRBV6-1 to TRBJ2-1, with 10 bases matching TRBD2. This CDR3 is built from 15 residues. The V gene's germline CDR1 is MNHNS and CDR2 SASEGT. V was pared by 6 bases and J by 8 bases, with 10 bases of the junction left unmatched.

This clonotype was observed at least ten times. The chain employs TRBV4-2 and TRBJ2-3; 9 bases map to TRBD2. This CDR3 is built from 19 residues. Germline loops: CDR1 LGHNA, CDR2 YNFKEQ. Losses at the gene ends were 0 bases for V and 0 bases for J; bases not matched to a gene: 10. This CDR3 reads CASSQDIRLAGSSTDTQYF. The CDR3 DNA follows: TGTGCCAGCAGCCAAGATATAAGGCTAGCGGGGTCGAGCACAGATACGCAGTATTTT.

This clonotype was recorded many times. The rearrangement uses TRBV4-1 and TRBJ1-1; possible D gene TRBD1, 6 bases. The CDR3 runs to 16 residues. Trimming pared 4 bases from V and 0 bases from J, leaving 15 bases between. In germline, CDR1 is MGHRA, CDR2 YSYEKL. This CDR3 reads CASSLLPQGLNTEAFF. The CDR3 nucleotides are TGCGCCAGCAGCCTTCTACCCCAGGGGCTGAACACTGAAGCTTTCTTT.

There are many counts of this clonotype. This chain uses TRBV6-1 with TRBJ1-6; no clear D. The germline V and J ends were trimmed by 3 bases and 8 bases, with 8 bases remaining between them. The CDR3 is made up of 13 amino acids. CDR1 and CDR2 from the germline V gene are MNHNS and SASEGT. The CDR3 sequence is CASSDGWDSPLHF. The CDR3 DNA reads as TGTGCCAGCAGTGATGGTTGGGATTCACCCCTCCACTTT.

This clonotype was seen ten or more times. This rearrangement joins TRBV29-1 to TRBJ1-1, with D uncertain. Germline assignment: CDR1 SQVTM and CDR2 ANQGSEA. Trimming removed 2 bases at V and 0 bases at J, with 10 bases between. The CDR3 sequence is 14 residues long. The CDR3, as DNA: TGCAGCGTTGAAAAGCGGTCTCTGAACACTGAAGCTTTCTTT. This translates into CSVEKRSLNTEAFF. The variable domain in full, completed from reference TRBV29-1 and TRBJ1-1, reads SAVISQKPSRDICQRGTSLTIQCQVDSQVTMMFWYRQQPGQSLTLIATANQGSEATYESGFVIDKFPISRPNLTFSTLTVSNMSPEDSSIYLCSVEKRSLNTEAFFGQGTRLTVV.

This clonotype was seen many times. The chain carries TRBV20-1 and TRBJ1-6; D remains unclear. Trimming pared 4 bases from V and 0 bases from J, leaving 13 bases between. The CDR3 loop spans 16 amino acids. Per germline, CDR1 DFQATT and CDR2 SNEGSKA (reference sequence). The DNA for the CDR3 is TGCAGTGCTAAAGGGAAAAAAAGCTCCTATAATTCACCCCTCCACTTT. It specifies CSAKGKKSSYNSPLHF.